The clone carrying this T cell receptor beta chain was seen more than once but under ten times. Its antigen remains unidentified. This sample is part of a study of T cell responses to AZD1222 COVID-19 vaccine. Study overall: Pooled in the analysis were second doses at about 4 or about 12 weeks.

Study-level points and caveats: Spike-specific TCR breadth rose after two AZD1222 doses, and depth rose as well.

Method: immunoSEQ multiplex PCR; TCRdb's copy keeps in-frame clones and lacks some. The sample has fewer than 150,000 clones; about nine tenths are singletons. Germline values: CDR1 GTSNPN, CDR2 SVGIG (reference sequence). J gave up 3 bases and V 8 bases, and 4 bases lay outside the gene matches. The CDR3 totals 13 residues. This material consisted of peripheral blood, taken on day 0 of AZD1222 vaccination. This receptor was identified in an adult in good health. The V call is TRBV30, the J call TRBJ2-6, with 7 bases aligning to TRBD1. CDR3 protein: CAIDRDGANVLTF. The CDR3 coding sequence is TGTGCCATAGACAGGGATGGGGCCAACGTCCTGACTTTC.